Listed here is a single T cell receptor (beta chain). Its matching antigen is unknown. The time point: blood 2 weeks post-SBRT. The treatment: 15 Gy SBRT to primary tumor, nephrectomy 4 weeks later. The CDR3 is 13 residues long. V was shortened by 4 bases and J by 2 bases, with 8 bases between the two germline ends. The germline CDR1 and CDR2 sequences are SGHTA and FQGTGA. Here immunoSEQ multiplex PCR was the method, and the copy in TCRdb shows in-frame clones only, minus some. The profile shows tens of thousands of clones, around 81% of them singletons. This sample is drawn from a study of radiation and T cells in renal cell carcinoma. Study-level points and caveats: From baseline, blood top tumor clonotypes peaked at 2 weeks post-radiation.

Specimen: blood, collected from a patient whose treatment included radiotherapy and nephrectomy. The receptor comes from a man between 60 and 70 years old with renal cell carcinoma. The gene calls are TRBV7-3 and TRBJ2-5; a possible D gene is TRBD2 (6 bases). The CDR3 spells CASSSGGQETQYF. In nucleotides, the CDR3 is TGTGCCAGCAGCTCCGGGGGTCAAGAGACCCAGTACTTC.